These 16 T cell receptor beta chains originate from one sample sequenced in a study of regulatory T cells in long-lasting Graves disease. Relying on iRepertoire HTBI primers and Arm-PCR of CDR3 regions, the team built TCR beta libraries. TCRdb re-analysed the multiplex PCR reads in MiXCR, keeping a single row per CDR3 protein. The profile shows 350,000 to 450,000 distinct CDR3 sequences, about 15% of them singletons. Sample time point: newly diagnosed GD, antithyroid drugs for less than 3 months. PBMCs provided the RNA from which the TCR library was made. These same records also appear under a second study, on T cells in Graves' hyperthyroidism and ophthalmopathy.

The sequences come from peripheral blood mononuclear cells (PBMCs), collected at new diagnosis, from a patient treated with antithyroid drugs. The receptors derive from a woman aged 25 to 45 with Graves disease.

In its sample, this clonotype was seen many times. The CDR3 region has the DNA TGTGCCAGCTCACCACAGGGTACCTCTGGAAACACCATATATTTT. Translated, it gives CASSPQGTSGNTIYF. The chain has TRBV18 and TRBJ1-3; no clear D gene. Germline assignment: CDR1 KGHSH and CDR2 LQKENI. V dropped 1 base and J dropped 0 bases, with 7 bases sitting between them. This CDR3 region has 15 residues.

This clonotype was recorded many times. This chain links TRBV30 with TRBJ1-2; no reliable D call. CDR1 is GTSNPN and CDR2 is SVGIG in the germline V gene (reference sequence). With 1 base removed from V and 4 bases from J, the gap between germline ends came to 4 bases. The CDR3 has 11 amino acids. This chain's CDR3 is CAWSAGYGYTF. The CDR3 DNA is TGTGCCTGGAGTGCAGGCTATGGCTACACCTTC.

There are many counts of this clonotype. The rearrangement links TRBV6-2 or TRBV6-3 to TRBJ1-5; 9 nucleotides match TRBD1. The ends lost 5 bases at V and 1 base at J; junction bases unmatched: 12. The CDR3 is 18 amino acids. Per the germline V gene, CDR1 is MNHEY and CDR2 is SVGEGT. The CDR3 is CASSITGTGRLSNQPQHF. The CDR3 DNA sequence: TGTGCCAGCAGTATTACCGGGACAGGGCGCCTAAGCAATCAGCCCCAGCATTTT.

Ten or more counts support this clonotype. The chain joins TRBV20-1 to TRBJ1-6; D is possibly TRBD1 (5 bases). Per the germline V gene, CDR1 is DFQATT and CDR2 is SNEGSKA (reference sequence). The CDR3 consists of 14 residues. V shed 1 base and J shed 7 bases, with 11 bases lying between them. This CDR3 is CSARGGVSNSPLHF. DNA for the CDR3: TGCAGTGCTAGAGGAGGGGTGTCGAATTCACCCCTCCACTTT.

The count of this clonotype is one. The chain is built from TRBV20-1 and TRBJ2-1; 10 bases fit TRBD2. The length of the CDR3 is 14 residues. Germline lookup yields CDR1 DFQATT and CDR2 SNEGSKA (reference sequence). Trimming cost V 1 base and J 7 bases; bases outside gene matches: 4. Here the CDR3 reads CSARASGRMNEQFF. The CDR3 DNA follows: TGCAGTGCTAGAGCTAGCGGGAGAATGAATGAGCAGTTCTTC.

The rearrangement links TRBV7-9 to TRBJ2-1, with D unresolved. In germline, CDR1 is SEHNR, CDR2 FQNEAQ (reference sequence). The ends were cut back, 5 bases at V and 0 bases at J, with 11 bases in the middle. There are 15 residues in the CDR3. CDR3 loop: CASSQELGSYNEQFF. In DNA form, the CDR3 reads TGTGCCAGCAGCCAAGAGCTTGGCTCCTACAATGAGCAGTTCTTC.

In its sample, this clonotype was seen many times. V usage is TRBV28 and J usage is TRBJ2-7; perhaps TRBD1 as D (7 bases). The germline V and J ends were trimmed by 7 bases and 7 bases, with 23 bases remaining between them. Germline values: CDR1 MDHEN, CDR2 SYDVKM. The CDR3 is made up of 15 amino acids. CDR3 coding DNA: TGTGCCAGCACTGCACCCAGGGGGGCCGGGCAGGAGCAGTACTTC. The encoded protein is CASTAPRGAGQEQYF.

This clonotype was observed many times. V and J are TRBV6-2 or TRBV6-3 and TRBJ2-7; D remains ambiguous. CDR1 and CDR2 (germline): MNHEY, SVGEGT. V was trimmed by 9 bases and J by 0 bases, leaving 18 bases between them. This CDR3 comprises 15 residues. The CDR3 DNA reads as TGTGCCAGTCAAGAACAGCCCACCAGCTCCTACGAGCAGTACTTC. Translation gives CASQEQPTSSYEQYF.

This clonotype was observed many times. The rearrangement links TRBV7-2 to TRBJ2-1; D is unclear. The V end lost 5 bases, the J end lost 10 bases, and 9 bases lay between the germline ends. Germline CDR1 reads SGHTA; CDR2 reads FQGNSA. CDR3 length: 11 residues. CDR3 sequence (DNA): TGTGCCAGCAGCCAACTGGGGGAGCAGTTCTTC. It is translated as CASSQLGEQFF.

This clonotype showed up many times. This sequence joins TRBV4-1 and TRBJ2-5; no clear D gene. CDR1 and CDR2 (germline): MGHRA, YSYEKL. The ends were cut back, 2 bases at V and 6 bases at J, with 13 bases in the middle. The CDR3 runs 14 residues. The CDR3 sequence: CASSQSIAIQTQYF. Written as DNA, the CDR3 is TGCGCCAGCAGCCAAAGCATAGCTATCCAGACCCAGTACTTC.

This clonotype was observed at least ten times. The J gene is TRBJ2-5, the V gene TRBV6-1, with a tentative D call TRBD2 (6 bases). Germline V lookup: CDR1 MNHNS, CDR2 SASEGT. V was pared by 6 bases and J by 4 bases, with 21 bases between. CDR3 length: 16 residues. In DNA form, the CDR3 reads TGTGCCAGCAGCCCAAGAGGAGGGCTGGCGCGAGAGACCCAGTACTTC. Its translation: CASSPRGGLARETQYF.

The V call is TRBV12-3 or TRBV12-4, the J call TRBJ1-5; a possible D gene is TRBD1 (5 bases). Trimming removed 6 bases from V and 9 bases from J, with 21 bases in between. The CDR3 is 15 residues long. The CDR3 protein is CASSLGAGLYRPQHF. CDR3 sequence (DNA): TGTGCCAGCAGCCTCGGGGCAGGGTTGTATCGGCCCCAGCATTTT.

Remarks on this clonotype: A read error may be the cause here, since a much bigger clone is one base away. The genes are TRBV6-1 and TRBJ2-1; TRBD2 aligns across 15 bases. Germline V lookup: CDR1 MNHNS, CDR2 SASEGT. Trimming cost V 2 bases and J 10 bases; bases outside gene matches: 9. The CDR3 covers 17 residues. In nucleotides, the CDR3 is TGTGCCAGCAGTGAACTCGGACTAGCGGGAGGGCCTTACGAGCAGTTCTTC. It specifies CASSELGLAGGPYEQFF.

V is TRBV29-1 and J is TRBJ2-1; D gene uncertain. The germline V and J ends were trimmed by 3 bases and 5 bases, with 8 bases remaining between them. The CDR3 loop spans 12 amino acids. Per the germline V gene, CDR1 is SQVTM and CDR2 is ANQGSEA. The CDR3 DNA follows: TGCAGCGTTGACCAAGGAAACAATGAGCAGTTCTTC. This gives the protein CSVDQGNNEQFF.

V is TRBV28 and J is TRBJ1-4, with D perhaps matching TRBD1 (5 bases). V gave up 3 bases and J gave up 5 bases, with 13 bases separating them. Germline V gene sequence: CDR1 MDHEN, CDR2 SYDVKM. The CDR3 runs to 15 residues. The CDR3 DNA reads as TGTGCCAGCAGTTTTTGGGGCAGGGAGAATGAAAAACTGTTTTTT. This sequence encodes CASSFWGRENEKLFF.

As for this clonotype: This could be a read error, since a much larger clone is one nucleotide away. This chain connects TRBV20-1 to TRBJ2-1; D might be TRBD1 (5 bases). V lost 6 bases to trimming and J lost 2 bases, with 17 bases between them. The V gene's germline CDR1 is DFQATT and CDR2 SNEGSKA (reference sequence). The CDR3 loop spans 15 amino acids. The CDR3 sequence: CSAQDGMTPYNEQFF. The DNA for the CDR3 is TGCAGTGCACAGGACGGAATGACCCCCTACAATGAGCAGTTCTTC.